The 3 T cell receptor beta chains below all came from one sample that was sequenced in a study of beta chain features in type 1 diabetes. Overall study results and limits: Type 1 diabetes patients had TCRB CDR3s that were shorter (moderately but significantly so) in all four CD4+ subsets.

Every bit of the isolated RNA underwent reverse transcription, so sequencing read expressed TCRB transcripts. The table came from immunoSEQ multiplex PCR; TCRdb's copy has only in-frame clones and leaves some out. Found here are 300,000 or so clones, over 11% of them singletons; the top ten hold about 0.017%. The antigens these receptors bind are not known. The specimen sequenced was naive CD4+ T cells from blood. Receptors originate from a man younger than 45 with type 1 diabetes.

In its sample, this clone was seen a few times. The V call is TRBV5-1, the J call TRBJ2-3; tentatively, D is TRBD2 (6 bases). The CDR3 spans 15 residues. Germline CDR1 is SGHRS and CDR2 is YFSETQ. The V end lost 0 bases, the J end lost 6 bases, and 14 bases lay between the germline ends. The CDR3 is CASSLAGVLEDTQYF. The CDR3 DNA reads as TGCGCCAGCAGCTTGGCGGGGGTACTGGAGGATACGCAGTATTTT.

This chain links TRBV6-5 with TRBJ2-5; 7 bases fit TRBD2. V gave up 6 bases and J gave up 3 bases; unmatched junction bases: 7. This CDR3 is built from 14 residues. CDR1 is MNHEY and CDR2 is SVGAGI in the germline V gene. The CDR3: CASSTTSAKETQYF. CDR3 DNA: TGTGCCAGCAGCACAACTAGCGCAAAAGAGACCCAGTACTTC.

The chain combines TRBV9 with TRBJ2-5; 7 positions match TRBD2. The CDR3 runs 17 residues. J lost 0 bases, V lost 3 bases, and 11 bases had no gene match. CDR1 is SGDLS, CDR2 YYNGEE, per germline. In DNA form, the CDR3 reads TGTGCCAGCAGCGCGACCCCCGGGACTAAGTACCAAGAGACCCAGTACTTC. This sequence encodes CASSATPGTKYQETQYF. Full variable domain (outside the CDR3, taken from reference TRBV9 and TRBJ2-5): DSGVTQTPKHLITATGQRVTLRCSPRSGDLSVYWYQQSLDQGLQFLIQYYNGEERAKGNILERFSAQQFPDLHSELNLSSLELGDSALYFCASSATPGTKYQETQYFGPGTRLLVL.